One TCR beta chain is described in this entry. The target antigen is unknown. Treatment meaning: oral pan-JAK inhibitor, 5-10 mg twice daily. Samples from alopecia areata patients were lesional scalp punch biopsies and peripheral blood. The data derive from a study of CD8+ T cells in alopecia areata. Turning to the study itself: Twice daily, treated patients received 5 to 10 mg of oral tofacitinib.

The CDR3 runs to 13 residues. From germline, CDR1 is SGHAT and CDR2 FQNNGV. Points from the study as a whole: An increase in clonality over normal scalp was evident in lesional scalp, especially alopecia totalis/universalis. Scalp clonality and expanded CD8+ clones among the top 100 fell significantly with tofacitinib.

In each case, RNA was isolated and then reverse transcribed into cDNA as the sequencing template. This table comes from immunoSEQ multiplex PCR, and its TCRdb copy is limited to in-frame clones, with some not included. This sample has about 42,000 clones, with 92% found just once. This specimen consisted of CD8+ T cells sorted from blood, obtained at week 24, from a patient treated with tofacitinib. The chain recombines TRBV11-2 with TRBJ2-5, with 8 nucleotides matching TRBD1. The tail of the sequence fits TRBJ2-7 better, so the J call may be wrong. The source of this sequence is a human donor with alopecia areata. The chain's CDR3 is CASSFGQGYEQYF. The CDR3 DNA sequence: TGTGCCAGCAGCTTTGGACAGGGCTACGAGCAGTACTTC.